Each of the 25 T cell receptor beta chains below was sequenced from the same sample in a study of cytomegalovirus exposure and HLA in healthy donors. A multiplex PCR was run with 60 Vbeta primers and 13 Jbeta primers. Only in-frame clones appear in the TCRdb table, and some are missing; sequencing was by immunoSEQ multiplex PCR. Of about 160,000 clones listed, 70% to 80% were seen once; the top ten hold about 1.3%. Sequencing used PBMCs. These receptors all come from a man aged 55 to 70 in good health and CMV-seronegative.

The genes are TRBV6-5 and TRBJ2-7; D is perhaps TRBD2 (5 bases). Germline V gene sequence: CDR1 MNHEY, CDR2 SVGAGI. Trimming removed 3 bases at V and 3 bases at J, with 9 bases between. The CDR3 is made up of 13 amino acids. CDR3 region: CASSYGGVYEQYF. CDR3 DNA sequence: TGTGCCAGCAGTTATGGAGGAGTCTACGAGCAGTACTTC.

V is TRBV7-2 and J is TRBJ1-2; no reliable D call. V was shortened by 1 base and J by 5 bases, with 17 bases between the two germline ends. The CDR3 runs to 16 residues. In germline, CDR1 is SGHTA, CDR2 FQGNSA. CDR3: CASSLVVRPGGYGYTF. In nucleotides, the CDR3 is TGTGCCAGCAGCTTAGTGGTCCGGCCTGGAGGGTATGGCTACACCTTC.

This clone turned up a few times. The CDR3 DNA sequence: TGTGCCAGCAGTGAAGCACGGGGGGTAGCAGATACGCAGTATTTT. This encodes CASSEARGVADTQYF. The V gene is TRBV6-4, the J gene TRBJ2-3; 7 bases are a match to TRBD2. The germline gives CDR1 MRHNA, CDR2 SNTAGT. CDR3 length: 15 residues. V shed 3 bases, J shed 4 bases, and the junction held 7 bases outside the gene matches.

The chain carries TRBV19 and TRBJ2-5; TRBD2 matches at 12 bases. This CDR3 contains 15 residues. J was trimmed by 2 bases and V by 8 bases; bases with no gene match: 6. The germline CDR1 and CDR2 sequences are LNHDA and SQIVND (reference sequence). This chain's CDR3 is CASLSLAGGQETQYF. CDR3 nucleotide sequence: TGTGCCAGTCTGAGTCTAGCGGGAGGGCAAGAGACCCAGTACTTC.

CDR3 DNA sequence: TGTGCCAGCAGCGACAGGGGGTTCACTGAAGCTTTCTTT. It encodes CASSDRGFTEAFF. The chain links TRBV25-1 to TRBJ1-1, with 9 bases fitting TRBD1. Germline trimming cut 6 bases from V and 4 bases from J; bases unmatched to any gene: 3. Germline loops: CDR1 MGHDK, CDR2 SYGVNS. The CDR3 extends over 13 amino acids.

The gene calls are TRBV19 and TRBJ1-5, with 7 nucleotides matching TRBD1. From germline, CDR1 is LNHDA and CDR2 SQIVND (reference sequence). The CDR3 is 16 amino acids. Trimming removed 7 bases from V and 0 bases from J; junction bases left unmatched: 9. The CDR3 loop reads CASNHQQGISNQPQHF. In DNA form, the CDR3 reads TGTGCCAGTAACCACCAACAGGGGATTAGCAATCAGCCCCAGCATTTT.

V usage is TRBV7-2 and J usage is TRBJ1-5; 12 positions match TRBD1. CDR3 length: 15 residues. Germline V gives CDR1 SGHTA, CDR2 FQGNSA. The ends lost 4 bases at V and 6 bases at J; junction bases unmatched: 4. The CDR3 region has the DNA TGTGCCAGCAGCTCCGGGACAGGGGGCGGTCAGCCCCAGCATTTT. Its protein is CASSSGTGGGQPQHF.

This clone was found a few times. The chain joins TRBV30 to TRBJ2-1, with TRBD1 identical over 8 bases. With 4 bases clipped from V and 6 bases from J, the junction kept 5 bases outside the gene matches. In germline, CDR1 is GTSNPN, CDR2 SVGIG (reference sequence). This CDR3 is built from 13 residues. CDR3 protein: CAWTLQGANEQFF. Written as DNA, the CDR3 is TGTGCCTGGACCCTTCAGGGGGCCAATGAGCAGTTCTTC.

The chain recombines TRBV28 with TRBJ1-2; TRBD1 agrees at 9 bases. This CDR3 comprises 15 residues. The germline CDR1 and CDR2 sequences are MDHEN and SYDVKM. V lost 5 bases to trimming and J lost 3 bases; unmatched junction nucleotides: 7. CDR3 region: CASSRRDRVDYGYTF. The CDR3 DNA follows: TGTGCCAGCAGTCGTAGGGACAGGGTCGACTATGGCTACACCTTC.

The genes are TRBV4-3 and TRBJ2-7, with D tentatively TRBD1 (5 bases). Germline-derived CDR1 and CDR2 are LGHNA and YSLEER. The CDR3 extends over 15 amino acids. V lost 0 bases, J lost 6 bases, and 15 bases lay in between. DNA for the CDR3: TGCGCCAGCAGCCAAGAGGAGTCCATGGGGCGCGAGCAGTACTTC. This codes for CASSQEESMGREQYF.

The chain combines TRBV5-4 with TRBJ2-7; 7 bases fit TRBD2. The CDR3 is 14 amino acids. Germline CDR1 is SGHNT and CDR2 is YYREEE (reference sequence). J was trimmed by 0 bases and V by 3 bases; bases with no gene match: 3. The DNA for the CDR3 is TGTGCCAGCAGCTCAGGGAGGGCCTCCTACGAGCAGTACTTC. This translates into CASSSGRASYEQYF.

Written as DNA, the CDR3 is TGCGCCAGCAGCTCCCAACAGGGTGATGAGACCCAGTACTTC. Translated: CASSSQQGDETQYF. V gene TRBV5-1 combines with J gene TRBJ2-5; weak D call: TRBD1 (6 bases). CDR1 and CDR2 from the germline V gene are SGHRS and YFSETQ. The CDR3 has 14 amino acids. Trimming shortened V by 3 bases and J by 5 bases, and 14 bases separated the two germline ends.

The genes are TRBV19 and TRBJ2-1; tentative D call: TRBD1 (6 bases). The CDR3 consists of 17 residues. CDR1 and CDR2 from the germline V gene are LNHDA and SQIVND (reference sequence). The V end lost 3 bases, the J end lost 0 bases, and 15 bases lay between the germline ends. CDR3 sequence: CASSITGSASSYNEQFF. The CDR3 DNA reads as TGTGCCAGTAGTATCACAGGGTCCGCGAGCTCCTACAATGAGCAGTTCTTC. Using reference TRBV19 and TRBJ2-1 for the parts outside the CDR3, the full variable domain is DGGITQSPKYLFRKEGQNVTLSCEQNLNHDAMYWYRQDPGQGLRLIYYSQIVNDFQKGDIAEGYSVSREKKESFPLTVTSAQKNPTAFYLCASSITGSASSYNEQFFGPGTRLTVL.

This sequence joins TRBV10-3 and TRBJ1-1, with D possibly TRBD1 on 6 matching bases. Trimming took 0 bases from V and 1 from J, leaving 15 bases between them. The CDR3 is 17 amino acids. In germline, CDR1 is ENHRY, CDR2 SYGVKD. The CDR3 here is CAISESGGGRGNTEAFF. In DNA, the CDR3 is TGTGCCATCAGTGAGTCTGGGGGGGGCAGGGGGAACACTGAAGCTTTCTTT.

This clone was seen a single time. The rearrangement uses TRBV6-6 and TRBJ1-1; D gene unclear. The germline V gene encodes CDR1 MNHNY and CDR2 SVGAGI (reference sequence). The germline V and J ends were trimmed by 6 bases and 6 bases, with 8 bases remaining between them. CDR3 length equals 11 residues. CDR3 sequence reads: CASRPWPEAFF. CDR3 nucleotide sequence: TGTGCCAGCAGACCATGGCCTGAAGCTTTCTTT.

This chain links TRBV27 with TRBJ1-5; D ambiguous. This CDR3 spans 13 amino acids. Germline-derived CDR1 and CDR2 are MNHEY and SMNVEV (reference sequence). Trimming left V 8 bases short and J 0 bases short, with 8 bases between. DNA for the CDR3: TGTGCCAGCCGCCTCGGTAGCAATCAGCCCCAGCATTTT. It translates to CASRLGSNQPQHF.

This clone was found a few times. The chain has TRBV10-3 and TRBJ2-7; 7 nucleotides agree with TRBD2. The CDR3 runs 17 residues. The V segment lost 4 bases and the J segment 5 bases; nucleotides outside the gene matches: 17. Germline-derived CDR1 and CDR2 are ENHRY and SYGVKD. DNA for the CDR3: TGTGCCATCAGTGCCTACACGGGGGGACTGATGCACCACGAGCAGTACTTC. The encoded protein is CAISAYTGGLMHHEQYF.

This rearrangement joins TRBV2 to TRBJ2-1; a possible D gene is TRBD2 (6 bases). V shed 3 bases and J shed 3 bases, with 12 bases lying between them. Germline CDR1 reads SNHLY; CDR2 reads FYNNEI. This CDR3 has 15 residues. The chain's CDR3 is CASSDGGKRYNEQFF. The DNA for the CDR3 is TGTGCCAGCAGTGACGGCGGGAAACGCTACAATGAGCAGTTCTTC.

This chain connects TRBV25-1 to TRBJ1-2; D not resolved. The CDR3 has 15 amino acids. Germline lookup yields CDR1 MGHDK and CDR2 SYGVNS. With 1 base removed from V and 5 bases from J, the gap between germline ends came to 14 bases. The CDR3 nucleotides read TGTGCCAGCAGTGAATCGGTGGCCGGGGAGTATGGCTACACCTTC. Encoded protein: CASSESVAGEYGYTF.

The chain uses TRBV7-9 and TRBJ1-2; D possibly corresponds to TRBD1 (6 bases). Between the trimmed V and J ends, which lost 5 bases and 12 bases, there was a span of 16 bases. Per germline, CDR1 SEHNR and CDR2 FQNEAQ (reference sequence). The CDR3 consists of 12 residues. The DNA of the CDR3 is TGTGCCAGCAGCGCATACAGGGAAGGGAACACCTTC. Amino acid sequence: CASSAYREGNTF.

The rearrangement uses TRBV30 and TRBJ2-7; weak D call: TRBD1 (6 bases). The CDR3 loop spans 13 amino acids. CDR1 GTSNPN and CDR2 SVGIG come from the germline V gene (reference sequence). Trimming pared 1 base from V and 3 bases from J, leaving 10 bases between. The chain's CDR3 is CAWSGDTDYEQYF. CDR3 DNA: TGTGCCTGGAGTGGGGACACAGACTACGAGCAGTACTTC.

This clone occurred a few times. The CDR3 DNA reads TGTGCCAGCAGCTCTCCTACGGGACTAGCGGACTCCTACAATGAGCAGTTCTTC. Its translation is CASSSPTGLADSYNEQFF. The chain is built from TRBV5-6 and TRBJ2-1; 11 nucleotides match TRBD2. V lost 3 bases, J lost 0 bases, and 8 bases stayed unmatched. Germline values: CDR1 SGHDT, CDR2 YYEEEE. CDR3 length: 18 amino acids.

The chain joins TRBV4-2 to TRBJ2-1; a weak D match, TRBD1 (6 bases). The CDR3 runs to 13 residues. With 3 bases removed from V and 9 bases from J, the gap between germline ends came to 12 bases. In germline, CDR1 is LGHNA, CDR2 YNFKEQ. CDR3 DNA: TGTGCCAGCAGCCAGCCCAGAGGGGGTGAGCAGTTCTTC. Its translation: CASSQPRGGEQFF.

This chain links TRBV6-6 with TRBJ2-7; 13 nucleotides line up with TRBD2. Trimming cost V 6 bases and J 3 bases; bases outside gene matches: 5. The germline gives CDR1 MNHNY, CDR2 SVGAGI (reference sequence). CDR3 length: 15 amino acids. CDR3 region: CASSTGTSGIYEQYF. The CDR3 DNA reads TGTGCCAGCAGCACCGGGACTAGCGGGATCTACGAGCAGTACTTC.

This chain joins TRBV5-4 and TRBJ2-5; D is possibly TRBD2 (5 bases). Deletions cut 2 bases from V and 1 base from J, with 6 bases between. The CDR3 is made up of 13 amino acids. Germline CDR1 and CDR2: SGHNT and YYREEE (reference sequence). The CDR3 bases are TGTGCCAGCAGCTTACGGGGCCAAGAGACCCAGTACTTC. Its translation is CASSLRGQETQYF.